Below, 2 T cell receptor beta chains from the same sample are listed, as sequenced in a study of tissue T cells after allogeneic stem cell transplantation. TCRdb's table, derived via immunoSEQ multiplex PCR, lists solely in-frame clones and lacks some. Of more than 2,500 clones listed, approximately 48% are singletons. Time point described: mouse harvest day 14 after allogeneic transplant. Tail vein injection delivered 10^7 T-cell-depleted bone marrow cells and 10^6 splenic CD5+ T cells. The sequenced material came from lymph node tissue. Receptors were obtained from a female BALB/c mouse given C57BL/6 T cells with graft-versus-host disease after an allogeneic hematopoietic cell transplant.

This clone was picked up a small number of times. Germline and genes: mouse. The read finishes 1 residue shy of the CDR3 end, and the germline J gene is used to complete it. The gene calls are TRBV13-1 and TRBJ2-7, with 10 bases that match TRBD1. The germline V gene has CDR1 NSHNY and CDR2 SYGAGN. The CDR3 is made up of 13 amino acids. J lost 7 bases, V lost 3 bases, and 4 bases had no gene match. The CDR3 DNA, read in part, is TGTGCCAGCAGTGGACAGGGGGCGAGAGAACAGTAC. Residues: CASSGQGAREQY. The entire CDR3 sequence reads CASSGQGAREQYF.

About this clone: Germline and genes: mouse. The part of the CDR3 DNA that was read is TGTGCCAGCAGTGGTCCCGGGACAGGGGAGGGGGACACCCAGTAC. It translates to CASSGPGTGEGDTQY. In full, the CDR3 is CASSGPGTGEGDTQYF. The J gene is TRBJ2-5, the V gene TRBV13-3; 10 nucleotides agree with TRBD1. The CDR3 end is not reached by the read, which stops 1 residue before it; the germline J gene fills it in. J lost 6 bases, V lost 3 bases, and 10 bases had no gene match. Germline lookup yields CDR1 NNHDY and CDR2 SYVADS. The CDR3 contains 16 residues.